The clone carrying this T cell receptor beta chain showed up just once. This sample was included in a study of T cell changes during pregnancy in multiple sclerosis. Method: immunoSEQ multiplex PCR; TCRdb's copy keeps in-frame clones and lacks some. The data contain tens of thousands of clones, roughly 88% of them singletons. Trimming shortened V by 3 bases and J by 3 bases, and 5 bases separated the two germline ends. This CDR3 region has 12 residues. The germline V gene has CDR1 LNHDA and CDR2 SQIVND (reference sequence). The chain couples TRBV19 to TRBJ1-1; D call uncertain. This TCR was recovered from a female donor with multiple sclerosis, enrolled in a pregnancy study. The sample in question was peripheral blood, obtained in the first trimester of pregnancy. The CDR3 DNA follows: TGTGCCAGTAGTATGGCCGACACTGAAGCTTTCTTT. It specifies CASSMADTEAFF.